This T cell receptor (beta chain) was observed in a study of cytomegalovirus exposure and HLA in healthy donors. Findings and caveats of the study: An analysis was carried out later, and it reportedly showed fewer N-insertions in an Asian-associated ancestry cluster than the roughly 700-donor mean. As a later analysis revealed, the rate of TCR association differed by HLA locus, with DRB1 most and HLA-C fewest. Researchers reported in a later analysis that a missense DCLRE1C variant was tied to TCR beta V- and J-gene trimming. Reports credit the classifier with highly specific, highly sensitive diagnosis of cytomegalovirus status.

This CDR3 has 15 amino acids. Per germline, CDR1 LGHNA and CDR2 YSLEER. V was trimmed by 0 bases and J by 5 bases, leaving 13 bases between them. The PCR made use of 60 Vbeta and 13 Jbeta primers. The method was immunoSEQ multiplex PCR; TCRdb's version includes in-frame clones alone and lacks a portion of them. The sample consists of 150,000 to 200,000 clones, approximately 81% of them appearing once. Comments on this clone: Its antigen is unknown.

The source is a woman in her twenties or thirties in good health and CMV-seropositive. Sequencing input: PBMCs. The V gene is TRBV4-3, the J gene TRBJ2-5; unclear D gene. This chain's CDR3 is CASSQEGTVWETQYF. DNA for the CDR3: TGCGCCAGCAGCCAAGAGGGTACAGTGTGGGAGACCCAGTACTTC.